These T cell receptor beta chains were read from a single sample in a study of blood T cell repertoires in COVID-19. Measured with immunoSEQ multiplex PCR; TCRdb has only the in-frame clones, and not every one. The table shows roughly 150,000 clones, with 60% to 85% occurring only once. The sequenced sample was peripheral blood. These TCRs come from a man between 60 and 75 years old with acute or convalescent COVID-19. Each CDR3 is given with its conserved first and last residue. A D gene is named only where the DNA matches it firmly. Clone size is not always given. Where it is, it says once, few, many or a class for expanded clones.

D gene: .
clone size: .
V gene: TRBV7-8
J gene: TRBJ1-1
CDR3 protein: CASNPAGAANTEAFF
CDR3 DNA: TGTGCCAGCAACCCAGCGGGGGCAGCGAACACTGAAGCTTTCTTT

D gene: .
clone size: .
V gene: TRBV11-2
J gene: TRBJ2-6
CDR3 protein: CASSLLSGANVLTF
CDR3 DNA: TGTGCCAGCAGCTTACTCTCTGGGGCCAACGTCCTGACTTTC

D gene: .
clone size: many
V gene: TRBV9
J gene: TRBJ2-7
CDR3 protein: CASSPEEDEQYF
CDR3 DNA: TGTGCCAGCAGCCCAGAGGAGGACGAGCAGTACTTC

D gene: .
clone size: once
V gene: TRBV27
J gene: TRBJ1-1
CDR3 protein: CASSPLVRVNTEAFF
CDR3 DNA: TGTGCCAGCAGTCCTCTTGTCCGGGTGAACACTGAAGCTTTCTTT

D gene: TRBD1
clone size: .
V gene: TRBV7-9
J gene: TRBJ1-6
CDR3 protein: CASSPRDRNNSPLHF
CDR3 DNA: TGTGCCAGCAGCCCCCGGGACAGAAATAATTCACCCCTCCACTTT

D gene: .
clone size: once
V gene: TRBV18
J gene: TRBJ1-3
CDR3 protein: CASSPPGSQRTIYF
CDR3 DNA: TGTGCCAGCTCACCCCCGGGTTCTCAGCGGACCATATATTTT

D gene: .
clone size: .
V gene: TRBV6-1
J gene: TRBJ1-2
CDR3 protein: CASSEMADYGYTF
CDR3 DNA: TGTGCCAGCAGTGAAATGGCGGACTATGGCTACACCTTC

D gene: .
clone size: .
V gene: TRBV9
J gene: TRBJ2-7
CDR3 protein: CASSASSGAYEQYF
CDR3 DNA: TGTGCCAGCAGCGCCAGTTCAGGGGCCTACGAGCAGTACTTC

D gene: TRBD2
clone size: .
V gene: TRBV5-1
J gene: TRBJ2-7
CDR3 protein: CASSGTGTSSDEQYF
CDR3 DNA: TGCGCCAGCAGCGGGACCGGGACTAGCAGCGACGAGCAGTACTTC

D gene: TRBD2
clone size: once
V gene: TRBV10-3
J gene: TRBJ2-3
CDR3 protein: CAISPRSGGATDTQYF
CDR3 DNA: TGTGCCATCAGTCCCCGTAGCGGGGGGGCGACAGATACGCAGTATTTT

D gene: TRBD1
clone size: .
V gene: TRBV18
J gene: TRBJ2-7
CDR3 protein: CASSPAGTGGDEQYF
CDR3 DNA: TGTGCCAGCTCACCAGCGGGGACAGGGGGCGATGAGCAGTACTTC

D gene: TRBD1
clone size: .
V gene: TRBV12-5
J gene: TRBJ2-1
CDR3 protein: CASARPRGPYNEQFF
CDR3 DNA: TGTGCTAGTGCCCGACCAAGGGGGCCCTACAATGAGCAGTTCTTC

D gene: TRBD1
clone size: .
V gene: TRBV5-1
J gene: TRBJ2-7
CDR3 protein: CASSSGLGQGAYEQYF
CDR3 DNA: TGCGCCAGCAGCTCCGGACTGGGACAGGGGGCCTACGAGCAGTACTTC

D gene: TRBD1
clone size: .
V gene: TRBV12-3/TRBV12-4
J gene: TRBJ1-3
CDR3 protein: CASSPTGNTIYF
CDR3 DNA: TGTGCCAGCAGTCCGACAGGGAACACCATATATTTT